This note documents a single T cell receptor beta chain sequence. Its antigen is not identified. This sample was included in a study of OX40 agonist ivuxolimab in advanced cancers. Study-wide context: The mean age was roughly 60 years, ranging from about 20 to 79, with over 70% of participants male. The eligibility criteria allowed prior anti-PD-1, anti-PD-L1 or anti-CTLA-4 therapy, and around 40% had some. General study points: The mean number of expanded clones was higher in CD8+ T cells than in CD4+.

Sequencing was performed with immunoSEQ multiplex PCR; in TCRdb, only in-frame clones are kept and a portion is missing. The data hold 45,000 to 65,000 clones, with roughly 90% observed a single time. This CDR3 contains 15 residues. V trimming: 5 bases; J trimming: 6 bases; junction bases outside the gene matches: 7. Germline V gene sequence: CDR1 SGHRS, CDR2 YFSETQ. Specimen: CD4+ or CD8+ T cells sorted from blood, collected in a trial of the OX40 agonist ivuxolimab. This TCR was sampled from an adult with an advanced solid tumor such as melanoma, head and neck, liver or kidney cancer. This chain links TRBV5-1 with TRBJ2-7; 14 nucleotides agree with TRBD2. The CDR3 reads CASRSTGLAGVEQYF. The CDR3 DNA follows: TGCGCCAGCAGGTCCACGGGACTAGCGGGGGTCGAGCAGTACTTC.